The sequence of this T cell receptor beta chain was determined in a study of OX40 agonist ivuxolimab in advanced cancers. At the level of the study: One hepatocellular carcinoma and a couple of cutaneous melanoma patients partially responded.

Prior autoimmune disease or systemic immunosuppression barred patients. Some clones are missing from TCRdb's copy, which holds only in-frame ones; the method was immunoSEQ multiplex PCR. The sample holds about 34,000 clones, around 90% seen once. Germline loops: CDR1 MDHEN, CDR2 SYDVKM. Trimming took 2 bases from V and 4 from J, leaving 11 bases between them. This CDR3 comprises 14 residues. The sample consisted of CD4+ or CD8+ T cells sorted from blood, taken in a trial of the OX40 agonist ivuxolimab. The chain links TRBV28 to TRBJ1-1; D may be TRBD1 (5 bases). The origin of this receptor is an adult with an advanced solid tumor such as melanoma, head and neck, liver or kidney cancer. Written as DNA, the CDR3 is TGTGCCAGCAGTTTAGCAGGGTTCGGCACTGAAGCTTTCTTT. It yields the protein CASSLAGFGTEAFF. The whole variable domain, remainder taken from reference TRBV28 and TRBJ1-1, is DVKVTQSSRYLVKRTGEKVFLECVQDMDHENMFWYRQDPGLGLRLIYFSYDVKMKEKGDIPEGYSVSREKKERFSLILESASTNQTSMYLCASSLAGFGTEAFFGQGTRLTVV.